This T cell receptor beta chain was obtained from a study of cytomegalovirus exposure and HLA in healthy donors. Notes on the study in general: HLA allele associations emerged for about 18,000 TCR beta sequences in a later analysis, at 0.05 false discovery rate. TRBV6-2, TRBV6-3 and some other V segments were excluded as indistinguishable. Presence/absence comparisons presumed near-even sequencing depth among donors.

Comments on this clone: The antigen is unknown.

The PCR employed 60 Vbeta primers together with 13 Jbeta primers. This table comes from immunoSEQ multiplex PCR, and its TCRdb copy is limited to in-frame clones, with some not included. Here the sample spans 180,000 or so clones, around three quarters being singletons. Germline CDR1 and CDR2: SEHNR and FQNEAQ (reference sequence). The length of the CDR3 is 14 residues. The V gene lost 5 bases and the J gene lost 1 base, with 11 bases spanning the gap. This TCR was recovered from a woman younger than 45 in good health and CMV-seropositive. This chain links TRBV7-9 with TRBJ1-1; D is unclear. Sequences were obtained from PBMCs. CDR3: CASSLGLANTEAFF. The DNA of the CDR3 is TGTGCCAGCAGCCTAGGACTGGCGAACACTGAAGCTTTCTTT. The complete variable domain, with remaining parts taken from reference TRBV7-9 and TRBJ1-1, reads DTGVSQNPRHKITKRGQNVTFRCDPISEHNRLYWYRQTLGQGPEFLTYFQNEAQLEKSRLLSDRFSAERPKGSFSTLEIQRTEQGDSAMYLCASSLGLANTEAFFGQGTRLTVV.